This TCR beta chain is drawn from a study of cytomegalovirus exposure and HLA in healthy donors. Study in general: Genetic ancestry analysis placed around four fifths of the 410 or so donors that were genotyped in the Caucasian-associated cluster. Findings of the study overall: Overall, approximately 150 TCR beta chains were annotated as cytomegalovirus-associated. Immune exposure information available was restricted to CMV serostatus. With later analysis, a missense DCLRE1C variant became linked to TCR beta V- and J-gene trimming.

This CDR3 is built from 16 residues. In germline, CDR1 is SQVTM, CDR2 ANQGSEA. The junction had 9 bases not matched to a gene; V was cut back by 2 bases and J by 4 bases. As regards this clone: Its antigen is not identified.

13 Jbeta primers and 60 Vbeta primers were used for the PCR. Profiled with immunoSEQ multiplex PCR; TCRdb holds only in-frame clones, not every one. The sample has about 59,000 clones, 70% to 75% seen once. The sample comprised PBMCs. The rearrangement joins TRBV29-1 to TRBJ2-1; TRBD1 agrees at 9 bases. This sequence originates from a man aged 25-45 years in good health and CMV-seropositive. CDR3 protein: CSVENFGTGRYNEQFF. The CDR3, as DNA: TGCAGCGTTGAAAATTTTGGGACAGGGAGATACAATGAGCAGTTCTTC.